This T cell receptor (beta chain) was identified in a study of blood T cell repertoires in COVID-19. Background on the study: From the United States, Italy and Spain came samples of acute and convalescent COVID-19. PBMCs, B-cell-depleted T cells, or T cells were the source of the cDNA or gDNA that made up the material.

TCRdb's table, derived via immunoSEQ multiplex PCR, lists solely in-frame clones and lacks some. Of about 200,000 clones in the sample, roughly 86% were seen once. CDR3 length: 16 residues. CDR1 and CDR2 from the germline V gene are SGHRS and YFSETQ. Deletions cut 0 bases from V and 3 bases from J, with 15 bases between. The sequence derives from a man aged 40-55 years with acute COVID-19. V usage is TRBV5-1 and J usage is TRBJ2-5; possibly TRBD2 for D (6 bases). Sequencing was carried out using PBMCs or T cells enriched from blood (not recorded which). In DNA form, the CDR3 reads TGCGCCAGCAGCTTGGGGCGGCTAGCGCCTAAAGAGACCCAGTACTTC. Translating gives CASSLGRLAPKETQYF.